Listed below are T cell receptor beta chains from one sample, sequenced in a study of blood T cell repertoires in COVID-19. The method was immunoSEQ multiplex PCR; TCRdb's version includes in-frame clones alone and lacks a portion of them. Of about 120,000 clones in the sample, approximately 80% are singletons; the top ten hold 12%. Specimen: peripheral blood. The receptor source for this set is a human donor in a cohort sampled during active COVID-19. The CDR3 runs from the conserved cysteine through the conserved F or W. A D gene is named only where the DNA matches it firmly. Clone size, where shown, is once, few, many, or a class for clones that have expanded.

v_call	d_call	j_call	clone_size	cdr3_nt	cdr3_aa
TRBV2	-	TRBJ1-2	-	TGTGCCAGGGAGGGGTTGGCAAATACCTTGGAATTC	CAREGLANTLEF
TRBV5-1	-	TRBJ2-5	-	TGCGCCAGCAGCAAAGGGGACACCGAGACCCAGTACTTC	CASSKGDTETQYF
TRBV5-1	TRBD1	TRBJ2-2	-	TGCGCCAGCAGCCCAGGGACAGGGGGCAACACCGGGGAGCTGTTTTTT	CASSPGTGGNTGELFF
TRBV5-4	TRBD1	TRBJ2-7	-	TGTGCCAGCAGCTTGGTCCCGGGACAGGGTCCCTACGAGCAGTACTTC	CASSLVPGQGPYEQYF
TRBV5-6	-	TRBJ2-2	-	TGTGCCAGCAGTCGCCCATACAGGGAGACGAACACCGGGGAGCTGTTTTTT	CASSRPYRETNTGELFF
TRBV20-1	-	TRBJ2-7	once	TGCAGTGCTACGACAATGGCGGAGCAGTACTTC	CSATTMAEQYF
TRBV14	TRBD1	TRBJ2-7	-	TGTGCCAGCAGCCAGGGACAGGGCCCCCCCTTGGACGAGCAGTACTTC	CASSQGQGPPLDEQYF
TRBV4-3	-	TRBJ1-5	many	TGCGCCAGCAGCCTGACTGATAATCAGCCCCAGCATTTT	CASSLTDNQPQHF
TRBV5-1	TRBD1	TRBJ2-7	few	TGCGCCAGCAGCTCGGGACAGAGCTACGAGCAGTACTTC	CASSSGQSYEQYF
TRBV2	-	TRBJ1-5	-	TGTGCCAGCAGTAGGACAGAGGGTCAGCCCCAGCATTTT	CASSRTEGQPQHF
TRBV2	-	TRBJ2-5	-	TGTGCCAGCACCCTGGAGCAAGAGACCCAGTACTTC	CASTLEQETQYF
TRBV19	-	TRBJ2-7	-	TGTGCCAGTAGTGCCGGGAATACCTACGAGCAGTACTTC	CASSAGNTYEQYF
TRBV6-1	TRBD2	TRBJ2-2	-	TGTGCCAGCAGTGAAGCGCTTCTAGCGGGGGGTACCGGGGAGCTGTTTTTT	CASSEALLAGGTGELFF
TRBV28	TRBD1	TRBJ1-1	-	TGTGCCAGCATCGAAACAGGGGGCGCGGACACTGAAGCTTTCTTT	CASIETGGADTEAFF
TRBV5-6	TRBD2	TRBJ2-1	-	TGTGCCAGCAGCCCTCTACGGGGGGGCAAAGGTTACAATGAGCAGTTCTTC	CASSPLRGGKGYNEQFF
TRBV19	-	TRBJ2-1	-	TGTGCCAGTAGTATCCGCGCGGGGTCTAACAATGAGCAGTTCTTC	CASSIRAGSNNEQFF
TRBV5-4	TRBD1	TRBJ1-2	-	TGTGCCAGCAGCGGCGGTGGCAGGGGGCCCGGCTATGGCTACACCTTC	CASSGGGRGPGYGYTF
TRBV2	-	TRBJ1-1	-	TGTGCCAGCGCCCCACTCTTGACTACTGAAGCTTTCTTT	CASAPLLTTEAFF
TRBV5-1	TRBD2	TRBJ2-5	-	TGCGCCAGCAGCTTGGCTGGGACTAGCAGTTTGGAGACCCAGTACTTC	CASSLAGTSSLETQYF
TRBV6-5	-	TRBJ1-1	few	TGTGCCAGCAGTTATTGGGGGCGGAACACTGAAGCTTTCTTT	CASSYWGRNTEAFF
TRBV6-5	TRBD1	TRBJ2-7	-	TGTGCCAGCAGTCCGGGACAGGGAGGATACGAGCAGTACTTC	CASSPGQGGYEQYF
TRBV6-5	TRBD1	TRBJ2-7	-	TGTGCCAGCAGCCAATTGACAGGGGGCTCCTACGAGCAGTACTTC	CASSQLTGGSYEQYF
TRBV29-1	-	TRBJ1-5	-	TGCAGCGTTGAGACAGGCTTAAATCAGCCCCAGCATTTT	CSVETGLNQPQHF
TRBV4-1	-	TRBJ1-6	-	TGCGCCAGCAGCCGAGAGGAGGGACGGGGGAATTCACCCCTCCACTTT	CASSREEGRGNSPLHF
TRBV3-1/TRBV3-2	TRBD2	TRBJ2-3	-	TGTGCCAGCAGCCAAGAGGGACTAGGTCCCAGCACAGATACGCAGTATTTT	CASSQEGLGPSTDTQYF
TRBV5-1	-	TRBJ2-7	few	TGCGCCAGCAGCTTGGTGGAGGGAACCTACGAGCAGTACTTC	CASSLVEGTYEQYF
TRBV24-1	-	TRBJ2-2	-	TGTGCCACCAGTGACAGGGTCATATCGAACACCGGGGAGCTGTTTTTT	CATSDRVISNTGELFF
TRBV7-8	TRBD1	TRBJ1-2	many	TGTGCCAGCAGCTTCCACCCCCGGGACAGCCTAACCGACCCCTATGGCTACACCTTC	CASSFHPRDSLTDPYGYTF
TRBV5-6	-	TRBJ1-5	-	TGTGCCAGCAGCAGAGGGACGGGACTATGGGGCAATCAGCCCCAGCATTTT	CASSRGTGLWGNQPQHF
TRBV2	-	TRBJ2-2	once	TGTGCCAGCAGAGTCGATGGAGGAACGAACACCGGGGAGCTGTTTTTT	CASRVDGGTNTGELFF
TRBV5-1	TRBD1	TRBJ1-2	-	TGCGCCAGCAGCCGGGACAGGGAGTCCTATGGCTACACCTTC	CASSRDRESYGYTF
TRBV7-2	-	TRBJ2-3	once	TGTGCCAGCAGCTTTGGCGGGGCTAGCACAGATACGCAGTATTTT	CASSFGGASTDTQYF
TRBV6-5	-	TRBJ2-1	-	TGTGCCAGCAGTTCAAGACAGACAGAGCAGTTCTTC	CASSSRQTEQFF
TRBV27	-	TRBJ1-5	-	TGTGCCAGCAGGCCCGAGGGACAATATAGCAATCAGCCCCAGCATTTT	CASRPEGQYSNQPQHF
TRBV18	-	TRBJ2-7	-	TGTGCCAGCTCACCCACCGGGGGACAGTCCTACGAGCAGTACTTC	CASSPTGGQSYEQYF
TRBV19	-	TRBJ1-5	-	TGTGCCAGTACCTTTCCGGGGGGCGGTCAGCCCCAGCATTTT	CASTFPGGGQPQHF
TRBV6-1	-	TRBJ1-1	-	TGTGCCAGCAGTGACCAATACGTGACCTCGACAGCTGAAGCTTTCTTT	CASSDQYVTSTAEAFF
TRBV18	-	TRBJ2-7	-	TGTGCCAGCTCACCACGGTCACTAGCATTATTATCCTACGAGCAGTACTTC	CASSPRSLALLSYEQYF
TRBV2	-	TRBJ1-5	-	TGTGCCAGCACCGAACGATTGGCAGGCGCCGAGCCCCAGCATTTT	CASTERLAGAEPQHF
TRBV5-1	-	TRBJ1-6	-	TGCGCCAGCAGCTTGGATCCAGGGGCAACTCGCAGTTCACCCCTCCACTTT	CASSLDPGATRSSPLHF
TRBV9	TRBD1	TRBJ1-1	-	TGTGCCAGCAGCGTAAAGGGGGCAGGCACTGAAGCTTTCTTT	CASSVKGAGTEAFF
TRBV19	TRBD1	TRBJ1-2	-	TGTGCCAGTAGCTCGGGACAGGGAGGTGGCTACACCTTC	CASSSGQGGGYTF
TRBV10-3	TRBD1	TRBJ1-3	-	TGTGCCATCAGTGCCCTTGGACAGGGTACAGGAAACACCATATATTTT	CAISALGQGTGNTIYF
TRBV11-3	-	TRBJ2-3	-	TGTGCCAGCAGCTTTTCGGGGGGCCAAAAAGATACGCAGTATTTT	CASSFSGGQKDTQYF
TRBV7-9	-	TRBJ1-6	-	TGTGCCAGCAGCTCAAGTGGACGGGGACACTATAATTCACCCCTCCACTTT	CASSSSGRGHYNSPLHF
TRBV7-9	-	TRBJ1-1	-	TGTGCCAGCAGCCCTAGCTTCGAGGACAGACGTGAAGCTTTCTTT	CASSPSFEDRREAFF
TRBV5-1	TRBD2	TRBJ2-2	-	TGCGCCAGCAGCTTGGTGACGACTAGCGGGGTTTCCGGGGAGCTGTTTTTT	CASSLVTTSGVSGELFF
TRBV19	-	TRBJ2-5	-	TGTGCCAGTAGTACCGGAAGGAGTAAAGCCCAGTACTTC	CASSTGRSKAQYF
TRBV6-2/TRBV6-3	-	TRBJ2-7	few	TGTGCCAGCAGTTCACAGGGAGCGGGATACGAGCAGTACTTC	CASSSQGAGYEQYF
TRBV27	TRBD1	TRBJ1-3	-	TGTGCCAGCAGTTTACTTGGTACCGGACAGGGTCGTAACACCATATATTTT	CASSLLGTGQGRNTIYF
TRBV7-2	-	TRBJ2-5	-	TGTGCCAGCAGCCCGGACAGCCAAGAGACCCAGTACTTC	CASSPDSQETQYF